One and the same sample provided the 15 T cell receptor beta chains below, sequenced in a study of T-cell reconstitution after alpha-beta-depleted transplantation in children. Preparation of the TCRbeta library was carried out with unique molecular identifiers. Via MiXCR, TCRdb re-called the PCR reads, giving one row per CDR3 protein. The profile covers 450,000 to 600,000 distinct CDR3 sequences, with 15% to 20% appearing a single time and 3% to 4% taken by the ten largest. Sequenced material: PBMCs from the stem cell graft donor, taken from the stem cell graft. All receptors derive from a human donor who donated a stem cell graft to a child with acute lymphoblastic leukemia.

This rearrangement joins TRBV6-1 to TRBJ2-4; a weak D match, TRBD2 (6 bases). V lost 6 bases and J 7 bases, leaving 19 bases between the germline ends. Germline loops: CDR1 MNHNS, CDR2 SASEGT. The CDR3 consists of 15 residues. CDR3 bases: TGTGCCAGCAGGGATACTAGCTTAGGAGGGAACATTCAGTACTTC. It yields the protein CASRDTSLGGNIQYF.

The CDR3 spells CASSSPPSNQETQYF. For the CDR3, the DNA is TGTGCCAGCAGTTCCCCCCCATCCAACCAAGAGACCCAGTACTTC. The chain couples TRBV12-3 or TRBV12-4 to TRBJ2-5; D remains ambiguous. Trimming removed 4 bases from V and 0 bases from J, with 12 bases in between. This CDR3 region has 15 residues.

The CDR3 sequence: CASSADPGVYEQYF. CDR3 DNA: TGTGCCAGCAGCGCGGACCCCGGGGTCTACGAGCAGTACTTC. The chain employs TRBV7-6 and TRBJ2-7; a possible D gene is TRBD2 (5 bases). The CDR3 totals 14 residues. Trimming took 5 bases from V and 3 from J, leaving 14 bases between them. Germline V gene sequence: CDR1 SGHVS, CDR2 FNYEAQ.

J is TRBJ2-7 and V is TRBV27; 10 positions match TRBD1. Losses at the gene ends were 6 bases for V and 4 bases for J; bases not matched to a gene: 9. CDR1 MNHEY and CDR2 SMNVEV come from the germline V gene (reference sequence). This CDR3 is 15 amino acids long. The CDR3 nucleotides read TGTGCCAGCAGCTCGGGACAGGGGCGCCTTTACGAGCAGTACTTC. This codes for CASSSGQGRLYEQYF.

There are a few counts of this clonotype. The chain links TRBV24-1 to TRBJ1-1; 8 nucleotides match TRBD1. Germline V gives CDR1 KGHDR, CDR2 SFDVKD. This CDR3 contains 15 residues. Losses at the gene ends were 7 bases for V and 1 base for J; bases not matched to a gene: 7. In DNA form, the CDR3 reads TGTGCCACCAGGGGGGACAGGACAGGGAACACTGAAGCTTTCTTT. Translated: CATRGDRTGNTEAFF.

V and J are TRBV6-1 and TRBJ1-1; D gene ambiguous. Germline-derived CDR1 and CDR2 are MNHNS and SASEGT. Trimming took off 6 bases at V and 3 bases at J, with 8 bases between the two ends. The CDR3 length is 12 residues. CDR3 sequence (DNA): TGTGCCAGCAGGGCGGGATACACTGAAGCTTTCTTT. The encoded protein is CASRAGYTEAFF.

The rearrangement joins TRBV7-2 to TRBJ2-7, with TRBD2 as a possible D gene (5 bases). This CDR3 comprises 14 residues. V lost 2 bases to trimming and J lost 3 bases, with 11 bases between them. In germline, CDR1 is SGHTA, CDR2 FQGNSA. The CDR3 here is CASSLTWSGYEQYF. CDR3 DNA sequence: TGTGCCAGCAGCTTAACGTGGAGCGGCTACGAGCAGTACTTC.

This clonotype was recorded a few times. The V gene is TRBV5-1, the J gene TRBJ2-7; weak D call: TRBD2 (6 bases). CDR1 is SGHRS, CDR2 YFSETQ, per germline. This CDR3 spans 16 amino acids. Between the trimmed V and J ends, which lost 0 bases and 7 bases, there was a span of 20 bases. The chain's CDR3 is CASSLGGAGRREEQYF. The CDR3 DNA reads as TGCGCCAGCAGCTTGGGGGGAGCGGGCCGCCGGGAAGAGCAGTACTTC.

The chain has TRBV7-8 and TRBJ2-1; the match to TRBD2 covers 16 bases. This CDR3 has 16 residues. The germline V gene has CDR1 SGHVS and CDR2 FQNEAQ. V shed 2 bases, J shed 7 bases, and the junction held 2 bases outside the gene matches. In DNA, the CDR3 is TGTGCCAGCAGCTTAATGGGACTAGCGGGAGGGAATGAGCAGTTCTTC. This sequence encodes CASSLMGLAGGNEQFF. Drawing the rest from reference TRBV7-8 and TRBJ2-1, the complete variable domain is GAGVSQSPRYKVAKRGQDVALRCDPISGHVSLFWYQQALGQGPEFLTYFQNEAQLDKSGLPSDRFFAERPEGSVSTLKIQRTQQEDSAVYLCASSLMGLAGGNEQFFGPGTRLTVL.

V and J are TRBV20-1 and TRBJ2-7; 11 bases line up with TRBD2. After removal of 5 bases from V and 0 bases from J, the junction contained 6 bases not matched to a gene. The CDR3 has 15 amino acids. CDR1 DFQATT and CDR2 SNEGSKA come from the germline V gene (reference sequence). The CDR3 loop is CSAEIAGGISYEQYF. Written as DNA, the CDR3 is TGCAGTGCTGAAATAGCGGGAGGGATCTCCTACGAGCAGTACTTC.

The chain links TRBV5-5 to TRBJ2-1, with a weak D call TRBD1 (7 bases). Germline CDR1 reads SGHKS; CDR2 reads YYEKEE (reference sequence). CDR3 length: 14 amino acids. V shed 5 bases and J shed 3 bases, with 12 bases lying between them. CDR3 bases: TGTGCCAGCAGGTCGCAGGGGGGCTACAATGAGCAGTTCTTC. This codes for CASRSQGGYNEQFF. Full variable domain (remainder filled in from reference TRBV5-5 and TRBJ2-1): DAGVTQSPTHLIKTRGQQVTLRCSPISGHKSVSWYQQVLGQGPQFIFQYYEKEERGRGNFPDRFSARQFPNYSSELNVNALLLGDSALYLCASRSQGGYNEQFFGPGTRLTVL.

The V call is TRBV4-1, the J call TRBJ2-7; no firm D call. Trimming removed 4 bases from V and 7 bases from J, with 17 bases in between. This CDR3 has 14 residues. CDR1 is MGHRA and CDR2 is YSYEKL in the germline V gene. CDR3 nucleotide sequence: TGCGCCAGCAGCCCAGAACAAGACCGTCTAGAGCAGTACTTC. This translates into CASSPEQDRLEQYF.

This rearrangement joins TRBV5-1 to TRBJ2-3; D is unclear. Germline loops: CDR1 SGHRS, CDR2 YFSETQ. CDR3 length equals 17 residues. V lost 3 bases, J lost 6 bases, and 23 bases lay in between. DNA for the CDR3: TGCGCCAGCAGCTATAGAGGTCTGGAGTCCTCATGGGATACGCAGTATTTT. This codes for CASSYRGLESSWDTQYF.

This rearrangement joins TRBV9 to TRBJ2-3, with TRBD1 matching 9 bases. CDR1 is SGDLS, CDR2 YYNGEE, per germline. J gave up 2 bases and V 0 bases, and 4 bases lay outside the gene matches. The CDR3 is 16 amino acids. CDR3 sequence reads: CASSVATGGITDTQYF. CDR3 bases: TGTGCCAGCAGCGTAGCGACAGGGGGGATCACAGATACGCAGTATTTT.

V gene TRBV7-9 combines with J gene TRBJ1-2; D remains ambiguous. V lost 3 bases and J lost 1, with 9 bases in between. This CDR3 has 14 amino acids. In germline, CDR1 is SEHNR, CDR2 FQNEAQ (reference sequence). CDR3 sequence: CASSFPGINYGYTF. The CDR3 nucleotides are TGTGCCAGCAGCTTCCCGGGAATTAACTATGGCTACACCTTC.